This T cell receptor beta chain appears in the sequencing data of a study of blood T cell repertoires in COVID-19. Germline V gene data show CDR1 as KGHDR and CDR2 as SFDVKD. CDR3 size: 12 residues. Trimming removed 5 bases at V and 6 bases at J, with 9 bases between. Per the original data handling: Quantification of nucleated cells was approximated via reference gene primer amplification. Method: immunoSEQ multiplex PCR; TCRdb's copy keeps in-frame clones and lacks some. That table supplies the V and J calls and clone size; D and trimming were determined from the DNA. The sample shows over 200,000 clones, about 86% of them seen only once.

The TCR was taken from a man aged 18 to 29 with active or convalescent COVID-19. This chain joins TRBV24-1 and TRBJ1-2; D is uncertain. The sample taken for sequencing was peripheral blood. In DNA, the CDR3 is TGTGCCACCAGTGGGGAGCGGGATGGCTACACCTTC. It encodes CATSGERDGYTF.